The rows below give T cell receptor beta chains drawn from one sample of a study of shared clonotypes between healthy human individuals. Sequencing was performed with immunoSEQ multiplex PCR; in TCRdb, only in-frame clones are kept and a portion is missing. This sample has 2 million or so clones, with roughly 94% found just once. The specimen was naive CD4+ T cells sorted from blood. These receptors were taken from a young man in good health. CDR3s include the opening cysteine and the closing phenylalanine or tryptophan. The order of the fields is J gene, D gene, CDR3 length, clone size, V gene, CDR3 DNA, CDR3 protein. D genes are given only for firm matches. Size tells how often a clone was seen (once, few, many) or the class of an expanded clone, and some rows leave it out.

j_call: TRBJ2-2
d_call: .
cdr3_length: 14
clone_size: .
v_call: TRBV10-1
cdr3_nt: TGCGCCAGCAGTAGGGGCCTCCTGGCCGGGGAGCTGTTTTTT
cdr3_aa: CASSRGLLAGELFF

j_call: TRBJ1-6
d_call: .
cdr3_length: 17
clone_size: .
v_call: TRBV2
cdr3_nt: TGTGCCAGCAGTGAAGCGCGGGGCGGGAGGGGGAATTCACCCCTCCACTTT
cdr3_aa: CASSEARGGRGNSPLHF

j_call: TRBJ1-5
d_call: TRBD1
cdr3_length: 15
clone_size: .
v_call: TRBV30
cdr3_nt: TGTGCCTGGAGCTACAGGGGTGGTTGGAATCAGCCCCAGCATTTT
cdr3_aa: CAWSYRGGWNQPQHF

j_call: TRBJ1-5
d_call: .
cdr3_length: 14
clone_size: .
v_call: TRBV2
cdr3_nt: TGTGCCAGTAGTCTGGTTTATAGCAATCAGCCCCAGCATTTT
cdr3_aa: CASSLVYSNQPQHF

j_call: TRBJ2-3
d_call: TRBD2
cdr3_length: 16
clone_size: .
v_call: TRBV5-3
cdr3_nt: TGTGCCAGAAGCTTGACCGGGACTAGCGGCACAGATACGCAGTATTTT
cdr3_aa: CARSLTGTSGTDTQYF

j_call: TRBJ1-5
d_call: .
cdr3_length: 14
clone_size: .
v_call: TRBV28
cdr3_nt: TGTGCCAGCAGACCAACAGGGTACAATCAGCCCCAGCATTTT
cdr3_aa: CASRPTGYNQPQHF

j_call: TRBJ1-1
d_call: .
cdr3_length: 12
clone_size: .
v_call: TRBV30
cdr3_nt: TGTGCCTGGAGTGTACTTCCCACTGAAGCTTTCTTT
cdr3_aa: CAWSVLPTEAFF

j_call: TRBJ2-6
d_call: TRBD2
cdr3_length: 17
clone_size: .
v_call: TRBV7-7
cdr3_nt: TGTGCTAGCAGCCCCGGGGGGGCGTACTCTGGGGCCAACGTCCTGACTTTC
cdr3_aa: CASSPGGAYSGANVLTF

j_call: TRBJ1-4
d_call: TRBD1
cdr3_length: 17
clone_size: once
v_call: TRBV30
cdr3_nt: TGTGCCTGGAGTCCCCGGGACAGGGGACGTTCTAATGAAAAACTGTTTTTT
cdr3_aa: CAWSPRDRGRSNEKLFF

j_call: TRBJ2-7
d_call: TRBD2
cdr3_length: 15
clone_size: .
v_call: TRBV7-9
cdr3_nt: TGTGCCAGCAGCTTGTCGAGCGGGATCCACTACGAGCAGTACTTC
cdr3_aa: CASSLSSGIHYEQYF

j_call: TRBJ1-6
d_call: .
cdr3_length: 11
clone_size: .
v_call: TRBV5-8
cdr3_nt: TGTGCCAGCAGCTTCAGTTCACCCCTCCACTTT
cdr3_aa: CASSFSSPLHF

j_call: TRBJ1-1
d_call: TRBD1
cdr3_length: 14
clone_size: .
v_call: TRBV6-5
cdr3_nt: TGTGCCAGCAGTAGGGGGACAGGGAGCACTGAAGCTTTCTTT
cdr3_aa: CASSRGTGSTEAFF

j_call: TRBJ2-5
d_call: TRBD2
cdr3_length: 13
clone_size: .
v_call: TRBV29-1
cdr3_nt: TGCAGCGTTCTCCTAGCGGGGTTGGAGACCCAGTACTTC
cdr3_aa: CSVLLAGLETQYF

j_call: TRBJ2-7
d_call: TRBD1
cdr3_length: 13
clone_size: .
v_call: TRBV6-1
cdr3_nt: TGTGCCAGCAGTCGTAGACAGGGGTACGAGCAGTACTTC
cdr3_aa: CASSRRQGYEQYF

j_call: TRBJ2-7
d_call: .
cdr3_length: 14
clone_size: once
v_call: TRBV11-2
cdr3_nt: TGTGCCAGCAGAGAGATGAGGGCGGGATACGAGCAGTACTTC
cdr3_aa: CASREMRAGYEQYF

j_call: TRBJ2-2
d_call: .
cdr3_length: 13
clone_size: .
v_call: TRBV11-2
cdr3_nt: TGTGCCAGCAGCTTGGACTACACCGGGGAGCTGTTTTTT
cdr3_aa: CASSLDYTGELFF

j_call: TRBJ2-5
d_call: TRBD2
cdr3_length: 14
clone_size: few
v_call: TRBV30
cdr3_nt: TGTGCCTGGAGTCCCCTAGCGGTTCAAGAGACCCAGTACTTC
cdr3_aa: CAWSPLAVQETQYF

j_call: TRBJ2-7
d_call: TRBD1
cdr3_length: 12
clone_size: .
v_call: TRBV18
cdr3_nt: TGTGCCAGTTCCGGACAGGGCTACGAGCAGTACTTC
cdr3_aa: CASSGQGYEQYF

j_call: TRBJ2-1
d_call: .
cdr3_length: 14
clone_size: .
v_call: TRBV7-9
cdr3_nt: TGTGCCAGCAGCTCGGAGGCCGCGCCCAATGAGCAGTTCTTC
cdr3_aa: CASSSEAAPNEQFF

j_call: TRBJ1-2
d_call: TRBD1
cdr3_length: 13
clone_size: .
v_call: TRBV5-1
cdr3_nt: TGCGCCAGCAGCGCCACAGGGGGCAGTGGCTACACCTTC
cdr3_aa: CASSATGGSGYTF

j_call: TRBJ1-1
d_call: TRBD1
cdr3_length: 14
clone_size: .
v_call: TRBV29-1
cdr3_nt: TGCAGCGTCGCTACCGGGACAGGGAACACTGAAGCTTTCTTT
cdr3_aa: CSVATGTGNTEAFF

j_call: TRBJ2-3
d_call: .
cdr3_length: 15
clone_size: .
v_call: TRBV18
cdr3_nt: TGTGCCAGCTCACCAGTACAGGGATTCACAGATACGCAGTATTTT
cdr3_aa: CASSPVQGFTDTQYF

j_call: TRBJ2-1
d_call: TRBD2
cdr3_length: 17
clone_size: .
v_call: TRBV7-2
cdr3_nt: TGTGCCAGCAGCTTCCCGCCTAGCGGCACATCCTACAATGAGCAGTTCTTC
cdr3_aa: CASSFPPSGTSYNEQFF

j_call: TRBJ2-3
d_call: TRBD2
cdr3_length: 19
clone_size: .
v_call: TRBV10-1
cdr3_nt: TGCGCCGGTAAATGTTGGGGAACTAGCGGGAGGGCCCGCACAGATACGCAGTATTTT
cdr3_aa: CAGKCWGTSGRARTDTQYF